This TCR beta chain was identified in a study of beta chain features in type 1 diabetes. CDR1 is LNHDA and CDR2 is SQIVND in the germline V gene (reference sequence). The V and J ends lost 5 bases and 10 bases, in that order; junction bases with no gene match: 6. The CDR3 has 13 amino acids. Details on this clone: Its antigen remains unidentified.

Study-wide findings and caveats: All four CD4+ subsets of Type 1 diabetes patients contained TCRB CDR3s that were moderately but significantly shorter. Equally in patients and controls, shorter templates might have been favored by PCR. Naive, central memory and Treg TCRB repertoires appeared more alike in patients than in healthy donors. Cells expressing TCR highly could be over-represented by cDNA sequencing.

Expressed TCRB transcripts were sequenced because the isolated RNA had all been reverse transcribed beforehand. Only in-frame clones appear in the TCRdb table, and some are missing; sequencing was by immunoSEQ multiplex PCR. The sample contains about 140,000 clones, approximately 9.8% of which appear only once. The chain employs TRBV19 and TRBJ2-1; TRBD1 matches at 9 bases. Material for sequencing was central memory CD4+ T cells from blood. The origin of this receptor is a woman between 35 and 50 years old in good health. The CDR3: CASSSRDRAEQFF. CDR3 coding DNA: TGTGCCAGTAGTTCGAGGGACAGGGCGGAGCAGTTCTTC. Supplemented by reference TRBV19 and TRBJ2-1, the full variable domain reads DGGITQSPKYLFRKEGQNVTLSCEQNLNHDAMYWYRQDPGQGLRLIYYSQIVNDFQKGDIAEGYSVSREKKESFPLTVTSAQKNPTAFYLCASSSRDRAEQFFGPGTRLTVL.